Below are 30 T cell receptor beta chains sequenced from a single sample in a study of early T cells in non-severe SARS-CoV-2 infection. TCRdb reanalysed the 5' RACE reads using MiXCR and keeps one entry per CDR3 protein. The table lists over 60,000 distinct CDR3 sequences, roughly 10% of them singletons, with less than 6.5% in the top ten. Sequenced material: whole blood. The receptors stem from an adult who was a healthcare worker with PCR-confirmed SARS-CoV-2 infection or an uninfected control (not recorded which).

This clonotype was recorded at least ten times. This chain links TRBV5-6 with TRBJ2-1; D gene uncertain. The length of the CDR3 is 14 residues. The ends were cut back, 5 bases at V and 5 bases at J, with 14 bases in the middle. Germline CDR1 is SGHDT and CDR2 is YYEEEE. The CDR3 nucleotides read TGTGCCAGCAGACTGGGGTCAACGGACAATGAGCAGTTCTTC. It specifies CASRLGSTDNEQFF. The whole variable domain, remainder taken from reference TRBV5-6 and TRBJ2-1, is DAGVTQSPTHLIKTRGQQVTLRCSPKSGHDTVSWYQQALGQGPQFIFQYYEEEERQRGNFPDRFSGHQFPNYSSELNVNALLLGDSALYLCASRLGSTDNEQFFGPGTRLTVL.

This clonotype showed up many times. V usage is TRBV7-9 and J usage is TRBJ2-1, with D unresolved. Germline V lookup: CDR1 SEHNR, CDR2 FQNEAQ (reference sequence). The CDR3 is 14 residues long. Between the trimmed V and J ends, which lost 5 bases and 0 bases, there was a span of 8 bases. The CDR3 reads CASSTQVSYNEQFF. CDR3 bases: TGTGCCAGCAGCACCCAAGTCTCCTACAATGAGCAGTTCTTC.

The rearrangement joins TRBV10-1 to TRBJ2-5; 8 positions match TRBD2. The CDR3 is 17 amino acids. V lost 4 bases to trimming and J lost 2 bases; unmatched junction nucleotides: 12. Germline-derived CDR1 and CDR2 are WNHNN and SYGVQD (reference sequence). CDR3 DNA: TGCGCCAGCAGTGCATCACTAGCGGCAATTAATCAAGAGACCCAGTACTTC. Its translation: CASSASLAAINQETQYF.

This clonotype was observed a few times. The V call is TRBV5-1, the J call TRBJ1-3; no definite D call. Germline V gives CDR1 SGHRS, CDR2 YFSETQ. The V end lost 0 bases, the J end lost 0 bases, and 13 bases lay between the germline ends. The CDR3 spans 17 residues. This chain's CDR3 is CASSLGVAGSSGNTIYF. CDR3 in DNA: TGCGCCAGCAGCTTGGGAGTGGCAGGCTCCTCTGGAAACACCATATATTTT.

This chain connects TRBV2 to TRBJ2-3; D possibly corresponds to TRBD2 (6 bases). The V end lost 3 bases, the J end lost 4 bases, and 17 bases lay between the germline ends. The CDR3 length is 16 residues. The V gene's germline CDR1 is SNHLY and CDR2 FYNNEI. The CDR3, as DNA: TGTGCCAGCAGTGATACAGGACTACGGCGGTCAGATACGCAGTATTTT. Amino acid sequence: CASSDTGLRRSDTQYF. Full variable domain (missing parts from reference TRBV2 and TRBJ2-3): EPEVTQTPSHQVTQMGQEVILRCVPISNHLYFYWYRQILGQKVEFLVSFYNNEISEKSEIFDDQFSVERPDGSNFTLKIRSTKLEDSAMYFCASSDTGLRRSDTQYFGPGTRLTVL.

This clonotype occurred a few times. The V and J genes are TRBV11-2 and TRBJ2-5; TRBD1 matches at 7 bases. CDR1 SGHAT and CDR2 FQNNGV come from the germline V gene. Trimming cost V 0 bases and J 5 bases; bases outside gene matches: 6. The CDR3 runs 15 residues. DNA of the CDR3: TGTGCCAGCAGCTTAGATCCAGGGGGTAGTGAGACCCAGTACTTC. Translating gives CASSLDPGGSETQYF.

This rearrangement joins TRBV11-3 to TRBJ2-3, with D unresolved. Germline assignment: CDR1 SGHNT and CDR2 YENEEA. V shed 3 bases and J shed 2 bases, with 9 bases lying between them. The CDR3 has 14 residues. This CDR3 is CASSFGRTTDTQYF. Written as DNA, the CDR3 is TGTGCCAGCAGCTTCGGACGCACCACAGATACGCAGTATTTT.

In its sample, this clonotype was seen many times. J is TRBJ2-7 and V is TRBV4-2, with 7 bases matching TRBD2. Trimming at V came to 1 base and at J to 2 bases, leaving 8 bases not matched to a gene. This CDR3 spans 16 amino acids. Germline-derived CDR1 and CDR2 are LGHNA and YNFKEQ. CDR3 coding DNA: TGTGCCAGCAGCCAAGTCACGAGCGGGATGGCCTACGAGCAGTACTTC. It codes for CASSQVTSGMAYEQYF.

In regard to this clonotype: A much more abundant neighbour one base away suggests this may be a read error. This chain connects TRBV5-4 to TRBJ2-6; TRBD1 aligns across 7 bases. Germline trimming cut 6 bases from V and 0 bases from J; bases unmatched to any gene: 3. The CDR3 has 15 amino acids. CDR1 SGHNT and CDR2 YYREEE come from the germline V gene (reference sequence). CDR3 DNA: TGTGCCAGCAATGAGGGGGCCTCTGGGGCCAACGTCCTGACTTTC. This translates into CASNEGASGANVLTF. The whole variable domain, remainder taken from reference TRBV5-4 and TRBJ2-6, is ETGVTQSPTHLIKTRGQQVTLRCSSQSGHNTVSWYQQALGQGPQFIFQYYREEENGRGNFPPRFSGLQFPNYSSELNVNALELDDSALYLCASNEGASGANVLTFGAGSRLTVL.

This clonotype was detected many times. The chain combines TRBV6-1 with TRBJ2-7, with TRBD2 as a possible D gene (5 bases). This CDR3 spans 13 amino acids. Between the trimmed V and J ends, which lost 6 bases and 0 bases, there was a span of 9 bases. Germline values: CDR1 MNHNS, CDR2 SASEGT. CDR3 region: CASSWESSYEQYF. CDR3 bases: TGTGCCAGCAGCTGGGAGAGCTCCTACGAGCAGTACTTC.

Of note for this clonotype: A much larger clone lies one base from this, so it may be a read error. The CDR3 region is CGSSIGPVHEQYF. The CDR3 nucleotides are TGTGGCAGTAGTATTGGACCGGTCCACGAGCAGTACTTC. The V call is TRBV19, the J call TRBJ2-7; D gene ambiguous. Germline V CDR1 and CDR2: LNHDA, SQIVND (reference sequence). There are 13 residues in the CDR3.

Many counts were recorded for this clonotype. The CDR3: CASSLSGGYGYTF. The CDR3 region has the DNA TGTGCCAGCAGCTTGTCCGGCGGCTATGGCTACACCTTC. The chain uses TRBV5-5 and TRBJ1-2; D remains unclear. V lost 1 base to trimming and J lost 4 bases, with 8 bases between them. From germline, CDR1 is SGHKS and CDR2 YYEKEE (reference sequence). This CDR3 has 13 residues.

The chain has TRBV10-1 and TRBJ1-6; D gene uncertain. Germline V gives CDR1 WNHNN, CDR2 SYGVQD (reference sequence). The CDR3 has 13 amino acids. V was trimmed by 6 bases and J by 8 bases, leaving 11 bases between them. CDR3 nucleotide sequence: TGCGCCAGCAGCAAGGAGTTGGATTCACCCCTCCACTTT. It encodes CASSKELDSPLHF.

This clonotype was found many times. This chain links TRBV29-1 with TRBJ1-1, with 7 positions matching TRBD1. There are 12 residues in the CDR3. Losses at the gene ends were 7 bases for V and 5 bases for J; bases not matched to a gene: 7. Germline CDR1 reads SQVTM; CDR2 reads ANQGSEA. Written as DNA, the CDR3 is TGCAGCGCCTTACAGGGGTGGACTGAAGCTTTCTTT. Translated: CSALQGWTEAFF.

Comment on this clonotype: This may be a read error, as it is one base from a much larger clone. The gene calls are TRBV19 and TRBJ2-7; D not resolved. Germline V lookup: CDR1 LNHDA, CDR2 SQIVND (reference sequence). The CDR3 runs 13 residues. The CDR3 reads CVSSRRTAYEQYF. CDR3 DNA: TGTGTCAGTAGCCGCCGGACGGCCTACGAGCAGTACTTC. The whole variable domain, filled in from reference TRBV19 and TRBJ2-7, reads DGGITQSPKYLFRKEGQNVTLSCEQNLNHDAMYWYRQDPGQGLRLIYYSQIVNDFQKGDIAEGYSVSREKKESFPLTVTSAQKNPTAFYLCVSSRRTAYEQYFGPGTRLTVT.

The chain joins TRBV19 to TRBJ2-3; tentative D call: TRBD2 (5 bases). V was clipped by 3 bases and J by 5 bases, with 6 bases between them. The germline CDR1 and CDR2 sequences are LNHDA and SQIVND (reference sequence). There are 12 residues in the CDR3. The CDR3 coding sequence is TGTGCCAGTAGTATCGGGGTAGATACGCAGTATTTT. As protein: CASSIGVDTQYF.

This rearrangement joins TRBV29-1 to TRBJ1-2; D remains unclear. The CDR3 has 12 residues. CDR1 and CDR2 from the germline V gene are SQVTM and ANQGSEA. Trimming removed 2 bases at V and 3 bases at J, with 7 bases between. The CDR3 coding sequence is TGCAGCGTTGAAATACGGTACTATGGCTACACCTTC. Translating it yields CSVEIRYYGYTF.

The rearrangement links TRBV6-2 or TRBV6-3 to TRBJ2-1; a weak D match, TRBD1 (6 bases). This CDR3 contains 16 residues. Trimming stripped 0 bases from V and 3 bases from J, with 12 bases between. In germline, CDR1 is MNHEY, CDR2 SVGEGT. CDR3 residues: CASSYSWGLGYNEQFF. The DNA of the CDR3 is TGTGCCAGCAGTTACTCCTGGGGGCTTGGCTACAATGAGCAGTTCTTC.

This clonotype was observed many times. The rearrangement links TRBV7-3 to TRBJ1-3; D not certain. This CDR3 contains 19 residues. The germline gives CDR1 SGHTA, CDR2 FQGTGA. V was trimmed by 0 bases and J by 0 bases, leaving 18 bases between them. CDR3 sequence: CASSLTNVSASLSGNTIYF. The CDR3 DNA reads TGTGCCAGCAGCTTAACGAATGTCTCAGCCAGCCTCTCTGGAAACACCATATATTTT. The full variable domain, with the rest looked up from reference TRBV7-3 and TRBJ1-3, is GAGVSQTPSNKVTEKGKYVELRCDPISGHTALYWYRQSLGQGPEFLIYFQGTGAADDSGLPNDRFFAVRPEGSVSTLKIQRTERGDSAVYLCASSLTNVSASLSGNTIYFGEGSWLTVV.

This clonotype was recorded many times. CDR3 sequence: CASSPISGYQPQHF. The CDR3 nucleotides are TGTGCCAGCAGCCCGATTTCGGGGTATCAGCCCCAGCATTTT. V usage is TRBV7-9 and J usage is TRBJ1-5, with no clear D. This CDR3 spans 14 amino acids. Trimming removed 5 bases from V and 5 bases from J, with 13 bases in between. Germline-derived CDR1 and CDR2 are SEHNR and FQNEAQ (reference sequence).

The rearrangement joins TRBV7-8 to TRBJ2-1; a possible D gene is TRBD2 (6 bases). The V gene's germline CDR1 is SGHVS and CDR2 FQNEAQ. The V gene lost 6 bases and the J gene lost 4 bases, with 22 bases spanning the gap. This CDR3 is 17 amino acids long. CDR3 nucleotide sequence: TGTGCCAGCAGGCCCACGATGGAGGGAGTCGGGTACAATGAGCAGTTCTTC. Translated, it gives CASRPTMEGVGYNEQFF.

This clonotype was recorded at least ten times. V gene TRBV20-1 combines with J gene TRBJ2-3; either TRBD1 or TRBD2 may fit D (6 bases each). CDR3 length: 15 residues. Germline CDR1 is DFQATT and CDR2 is SNEGSKA (reference sequence). The V end lost 0 bases, the J end lost 2 bases, and 12 bases lay between the germline ends. The CDR3 DNA reads TGCAGTGCTAGAGATGAGGGGGGTCTCACAGATACGCAGTATTTT. This encodes CSARDEGGLTDTQYF.

In its sample, this clonotype was seen many times. The chain combines TRBV11-2 with TRBJ2-2; 7 nucleotides match TRBD1. The germline V gene encodes CDR1 SGHAT and CDR2 FQNNGV. There are 18 residues in the CDR3. After removal of 1 base from V and 3 bases from J, the junction contained 11 bases not matched to a gene. For the CDR3, the DNA is TGTGCCAGCAGCTTAGGACCAAGGGGGCAGGAGGACACCGGGGAGCTGTTTTTT. Translation: CASSLGPRGQEDTGELFF.

This clonotype was seen ten or more times. The rearrangement links TRBV6-6 to TRBJ1-1; D unclear. Germline V lookup: CDR1 MNHNY, CDR2 SVGAGI (reference sequence). CDR3 size: 15 residues. Trimming took 7 bases from V and 2 from J, leaving 17 bases between them. CDR3 bases: TGTGCCAGCACGTCACATCTCGACGGTAACACTGAAGCTTTCTTT. Translating it yields CASTSHLDGNTEAFF.

This clonotype was seen only a few times. V and J are TRBV19 and TRBJ2-3; tentatively, D is TRBD2 (6 bases). There are 15 residues in the CDR3. The ends were cut back, 0 bases at V and 0 bases at J, with 7 bases in the middle. The germline CDR1 and CDR2 sequences are LNHDA and SQIVND (reference sequence). CDR3 sequence: CASSIDRGSTDTQYF. The CDR3 DNA reads TGTGCCAGTAGTATAGACCGGGGGAGCACAGATACGCAGTATTTT.

The chain joins TRBV7-2 to TRBJ2-7; 9 nucleotides agree with TRBD1. The germline V gene has CDR1 SGHTA and CDR2 FQGNSA. J gave up 3 bases and V 4 bases, and 7 bases lay outside the gene matches. CDR3 length: 15 residues. CDR3 sequence: CASSSRPGQGYEQYF. CDR3 coding DNA: TGTGCCAGCAGCTCCAGACCGGGACAGGGCTACGAGCAGTACTTC.

For the CDR3, the DNA is TGCGCCAGCAGCGGACCCGACAGGCCCTACGAGCAGTACTTC. It encodes CASSGPDRPYEQYF. The chain couples TRBV5-1 to TRBJ2-7; tentatively, D is TRBD1 (6 bases). The ends were cut back, 4 bases at V and 2 bases at J, with 13 bases in the middle. Germline assignment: CDR1 SGHRS and CDR2 YFSETQ. CDR3 size: 14 residues.

This clonotype was counted a few times. CDR3 loop: CASSQSQQGAEFF. The DNA for the CDR3 is TGTGCCAGCAGCCAATCGCAACAGGGGGCTGAGTTCTTC. The chain is built from TRBV3-1 and TRBJ2-1, with TRBD1 matching over 9 bases. The CDR3 length is 13 residues. CDR1 is LGHDT and CDR2 is YNNKEL in the germline V gene (reference sequence). Trimming cost V 2 bases and J 14 bases; bases outside gene matches: 7.

This clonotype came up many times. This chain connects TRBV6-1 to TRBJ1-4; 10 positions match TRBD1. Trimming at V came to 3 bases and at J to 6 bases, leaving 13 bases not matched to a gene. CDR1 is MNHNS and CDR2 is SASEGT in the germline V gene. This CDR3 is 18 amino acids long. CDR3 DNA sequence: TGTGCCAGCAGTGACATGACAGGGGGCGCGGGACTCGATGAAAAACTGTTTTTT. It encodes CASSDMTGGAGLDEKLFF.

A remark on this clonotype: Germline and junction disagree at one end, which may indicate a read error. CDR3 DNA: TGCACCAGCAGCTTGGGAGGGGCAAGGACCTACGAGCAGTACTTC. Protein sequence: CTSSLGGARTYEQYF. J is TRBJ2-7 and V is TRBV5-1; TRBD2 aligns across 7 bases. There are 15 residues in the CDR3. Germline V gene lookup returns CDR1 SGHRS and CDR2 YFSETQ.